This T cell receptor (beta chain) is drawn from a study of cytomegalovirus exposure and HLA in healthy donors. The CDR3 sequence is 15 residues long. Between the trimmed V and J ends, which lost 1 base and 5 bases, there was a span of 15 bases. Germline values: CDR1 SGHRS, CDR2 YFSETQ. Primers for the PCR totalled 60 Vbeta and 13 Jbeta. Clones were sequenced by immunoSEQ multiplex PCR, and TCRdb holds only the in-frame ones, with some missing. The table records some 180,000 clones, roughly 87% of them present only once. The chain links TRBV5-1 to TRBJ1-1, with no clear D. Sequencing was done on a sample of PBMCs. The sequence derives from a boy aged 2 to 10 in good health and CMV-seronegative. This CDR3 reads CASSLSGNIGTEAFF. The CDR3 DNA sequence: TGCGCCAGCAGCTTGTCCGGGAACATAGGAACTGAAGCTTTCTTT. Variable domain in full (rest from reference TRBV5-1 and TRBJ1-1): KAGVTQTPRYLIKTRGQQVTLSCSPISGHRSVSWYQQTPGQGLQFLFEYFSETQRNKGNFPGRFSGRQFSNSRSEMNVSTLELGDSALYLCASSLSGNIGTEAFFGQGTRLTVV.